Presented here are 9 T cell receptor beta chains from one specimen sequenced in a study of blood T cell repertoires in COVID-19. TCRdb's table, derived via immunoSEQ multiplex PCR, lists solely in-frame clones and lacks some. The repertoire has fewer than 350,000 clones, roughly 85% of them found once; the top ten carry around 7.2%. The sample was peripheral blood. The receptors originated from a human donor in a cohort sampled during active COVID-19.

The chain links TRBV6-5 to TRBJ1-3; D is possibly TRBD1 (6 bases). Germline assignment: CDR1 MNHEY and CDR2 SVGAGI. V was clipped by 3 bases and J by 6 bases, with 18 bases between them. The CDR3 is made up of 16 amino acids. CDR3 bases: TGTGCCAGCAGTTATTCAGGGGCAGGGGCTACAAACACCATATATTTT. Amino acids: CASSYSGAGATNTIYF.

The J gene is TRBJ1-6, the V gene TRBV5-1; D not resolved. The CDR3 has 16 residues. The ends were cut back, 1 base at V and 2 bases at J, with 10 bases in the middle. CDR1 and CDR2 (germline): SGHRS, YFSETQ. The CDR3 loop is CASSLRGLAYNSPLHF. CDR3 bases: TGCGCCAGCAGCTTGCGAGGGTTAGCCTATAATTCACCCCTCCACTTT.

The chain combines TRBV4-2 with TRBJ2-3, with 9 bases aligning to TRBD2. Germline values: CDR1 LGHNA, CDR2 YNFKEQ. J gave up 5 bases and V 4 bases, and 7 bases lay outside the gene matches. The CDR3 is made up of 15 amino acids. CDR3 nucleotides: TGTGCCAGCAGCCGTAGCGGGGGCGCCGGAGATACGCAGTATTTT. Its translation is CASSRSGGAGDTQYF.

This clone was seen a single time. The J gene is TRBJ1-3, the V gene TRBV7-2; D remains ambiguous. The CDR3 runs to 14 residues. CDR1 is SGHTA and CDR2 is FQGNSA in the germline V gene. Trimming left V 3 bases short and J 0 bases short, with 6 bases between. As DNA, the CDR3 is TGTGCCAGCAGCTTCGGTGACTCTGGAAACACCATATATTTT. Translation gives CASSFGDSGNTIYF.

The chain recombines TRBV5-6 with TRBJ2-3; TRBD2 might be the D (5 bases). V was trimmed by 0 bases and J by 3 bases, leaving 14 bases between them. The CDR3 runs to 16 residues. Germline V gives CDR1 SGHDT, CDR2 YYEEEE. As DNA, the CDR3 is TGTGCCAGCAGCTTGGCCGGGGTAGGGTTGACAGATACGCAGTATTTT. This sequence encodes CASSLAGVGLTDTQYF. The variable domain in full, with the rest retrieved from reference TRBV5-6 and TRBJ2-3, is DAGVTQSPTHLIKTRGQQVTLRCSPKSGHDTVSWYQQALGQGPQFIFQYYEEEERQRGNFPDRFSGHQFPNYSSELNVNALLLGDSALYLCASSLAGVGLTDTQYFGPGTRLTVL.

The rearrangement joins TRBV6-5 to TRBJ1-5; 7 positions agree with TRBD1. Unmatched junction bases numbered 4, after V lost 5 bases and J lost 3 bases. The germline V gene encodes CDR1 MNHEY and CDR2 SVGAGI. The CDR3 covers 14 residues. The CDR3 sequence: CASSTTGDNQPQHF. The CDR3 DNA reads TGTGCCAGCAGTACCACAGGGGACAATCAGCCCCAGCATTTT.

J is TRBJ2-7 and V is TRBV10-3; TRBD2 might be the D (6 bases). Germline CDR1 reads ENHRY; CDR2 reads SYGVKD. Between the trimmed V and J ends, which lost 6 bases and 3 bases, there was a span of 12 bases. CDR3 length: 13 residues. CDR3 sequence: CAIRVGLNYEQYF. In DNA, the CDR3 is TGTGCCATCAGGGTGGGACTTAACTACGAGCAGTACTTC.

The chain links TRBV7-9 to TRBJ2-1; 9 bases align to TRBD1. CDR1 and CDR2 (germline): SEHNR, FQNEAQ (reference sequence). V gave up 5 bases and J gave up 5 bases; unmatched junction bases: 7. CDR3 length: 15 residues. This CDR3 reads CASSRDRVHDNEQFF. Written as DNA, the CDR3 is TGTGCCAGCAGCCGGGACAGGGTACATGACAATGAGCAGTTCTTC.

This clone is a singleton in its sample. V and J are TRBV6-6 and TRBJ1-3, with 10 bases that match TRBD1. The junction had 6 bases not matched to a gene; V was cut back by 5 bases and J by 5 bases. From germline, CDR1 is MNHNY and CDR2 SVGAGI (reference sequence). The CDR3 has 15 amino acids. The CDR3 nucleotides read TGTGCCAGCAGTCAGGGACAGGGGTCGAGAAACACCATATATTTT. This encodes CASSQGQGSRNTIYF.